The rows below give T cell receptor beta chains drawn from one sample of a study of blood T cell repertoires in COVID-19. Method: immunoSEQ multiplex PCR; TCRdb's copy keeps in-frame clones and lacks some. Among fewer than 35,000 clones listed, around nine tenths were seen once. The sample comprised peripheral blood. The receptors were sampled from a man between 65 and 79 years old with active COVID-19. The conserved cysteine and the conserved F or W are not part of the CDR3 here. Each record gives: V gene, CDR3 protein.

TRBV6-5 ASTGGAYNEQF
TRBV5-1 ASSLDQTGNSPLH
TRBV3-1/TRBV3-2 ASSRRVGGGADTQY
TRBV7-8 ASTRDRGQETQY
TRBV7-2 ASSTGTSGGFGDTQY
TRBV6-5 ASRAWERYQETQY
TRBV4-3 ASSHDLRQGALSSYEQY
TRBV4-3 ASSQVVYVNNEQF
TRBV7-9 ASSLQGNTEAF
TRBV15 ATSPRTGNYEQY
TRBV9 ASSVGQGHEQY
TRBV19 ASSVRDRNSPLH
TRBV7-4 ASSVDRGHTNEKLF
TRBV2 ASSERGAASNYGYT
TRBV30 AWSAGFTEAF
TRBV15 ATSSEPGQAHTQY
TRBV3-1/TRBV3-2 ASSQVSNTIY
TRBV29-1 SVDDSSGELF
TRBV5-1 ASSLNRDSEKLF